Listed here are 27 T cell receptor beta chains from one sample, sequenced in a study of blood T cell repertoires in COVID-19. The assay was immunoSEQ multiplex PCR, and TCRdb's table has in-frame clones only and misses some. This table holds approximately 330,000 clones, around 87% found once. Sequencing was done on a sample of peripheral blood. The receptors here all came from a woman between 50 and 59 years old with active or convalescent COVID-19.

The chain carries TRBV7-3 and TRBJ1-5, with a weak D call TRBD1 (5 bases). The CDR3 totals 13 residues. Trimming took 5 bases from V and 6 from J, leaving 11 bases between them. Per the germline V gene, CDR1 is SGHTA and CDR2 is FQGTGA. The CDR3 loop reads CASSAGVGQPQHF. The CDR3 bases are TGTGCCAGCAGCGCGGGGGTCGGTCAGCCCCAGCATTTT.

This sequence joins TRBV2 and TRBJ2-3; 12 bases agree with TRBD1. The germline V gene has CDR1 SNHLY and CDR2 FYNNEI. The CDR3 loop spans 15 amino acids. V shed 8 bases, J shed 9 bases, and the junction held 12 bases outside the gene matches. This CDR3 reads CASVEGQGARGTQYF. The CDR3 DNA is TGTGCCAGCGTAGAGGGACAGGGGGCGCGAGGGACGCAGTATTTT.

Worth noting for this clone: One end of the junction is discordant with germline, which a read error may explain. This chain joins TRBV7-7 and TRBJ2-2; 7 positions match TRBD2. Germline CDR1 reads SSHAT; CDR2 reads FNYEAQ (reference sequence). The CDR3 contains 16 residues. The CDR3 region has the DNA TGTGCTAGCAGCCCCTCCCCAGCGGGAACCTCCGGGGAGCTGTTTTTT. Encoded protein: CASSPSPAGTSGELFF.

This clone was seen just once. The CDR3 protein is CASSELTGFGTANKGALHF. As DNA, the CDR3 is TGTGCCAGCAGTGAATTGACGGGATTCGGGACAGCCAATAAAGGCGCCCTCCACTTT. This chain uses TRBV6-1 with TRBJ1-6; TRBD1 matches 7 bases. Germline V gene data show CDR1 as MNHNS and CDR2 as SASEGT. With V trimmed by 2 bases and J by 14 bases, 24 bases remained unmatched. The CDR3 is made up of 19 amino acids.

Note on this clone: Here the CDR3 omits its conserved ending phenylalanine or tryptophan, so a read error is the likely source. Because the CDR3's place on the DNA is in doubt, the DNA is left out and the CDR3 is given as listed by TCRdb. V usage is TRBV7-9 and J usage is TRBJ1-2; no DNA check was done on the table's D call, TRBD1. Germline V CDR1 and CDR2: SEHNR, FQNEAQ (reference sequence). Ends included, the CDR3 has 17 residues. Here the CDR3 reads CASSWGGQGPSMATWTL.

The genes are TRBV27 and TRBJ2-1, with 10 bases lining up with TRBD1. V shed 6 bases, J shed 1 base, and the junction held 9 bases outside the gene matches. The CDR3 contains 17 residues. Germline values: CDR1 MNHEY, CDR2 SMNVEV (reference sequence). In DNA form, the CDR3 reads TGTGCCAGCAGCTCGGACAGGGGGATACTTTCCTACAATGAGCAGTTCTTC. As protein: CASSSDRGILSYNEQFF.

CDR3: CASSTGLAGATNTGELFF. The CDR3 nucleotides read TGTGCCAGTAGTACGGGACTAGCGGGGGCCACGAACACCGGGGAGCTGTTTTTT. This rearrangement joins TRBV19 to TRBJ2-2, with TRBD2 matching 14 bases. The length of the CDR3 is 18 residues. J lost 0 bases, V lost 4 bases, and 4 bases had no gene match. Germline loops: CDR1 LNHDA, CDR2 SQIVND (reference sequence).

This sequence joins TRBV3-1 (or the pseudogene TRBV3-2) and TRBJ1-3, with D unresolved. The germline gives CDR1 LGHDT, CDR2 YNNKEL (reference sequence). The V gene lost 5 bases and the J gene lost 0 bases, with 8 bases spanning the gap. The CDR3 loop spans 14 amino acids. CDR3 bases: TGTGCCAGCAGCTTTACATTCTCTGGAAACACCATATATTTT. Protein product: CASSFTFSGNTIYF.

The CDR3 loop is CASSEDGSGGYTF. The CDR3 DNA is TGTGCCAGCAGTGAAGATGGGTCAGGTGGCTACACCTTC. The V call is TRBV6-1, the J call TRBJ1-2; D not resolved. Trimming stripped 1 base from V and 7 bases from J, with 10 bases between. This CDR3 comprises 13 residues. In germline, CDR1 is MNHNS, CDR2 SASEGT.

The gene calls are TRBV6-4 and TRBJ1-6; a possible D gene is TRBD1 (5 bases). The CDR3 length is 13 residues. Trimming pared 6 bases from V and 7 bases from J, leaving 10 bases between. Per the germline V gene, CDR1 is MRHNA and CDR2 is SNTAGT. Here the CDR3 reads CASSPDRNSPLHF. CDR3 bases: TGTGCCAGCAGCCCAGACAGAAATTCACCCCTCCACTTT.

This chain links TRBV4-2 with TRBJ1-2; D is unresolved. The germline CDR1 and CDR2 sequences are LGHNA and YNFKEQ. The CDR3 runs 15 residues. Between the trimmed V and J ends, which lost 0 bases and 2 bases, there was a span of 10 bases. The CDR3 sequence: CASSQDRRGNYGYTF. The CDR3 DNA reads TGTGCCAGCAGCCAAGATAGGCGGGGAAACTATGGCTACACCTTC.

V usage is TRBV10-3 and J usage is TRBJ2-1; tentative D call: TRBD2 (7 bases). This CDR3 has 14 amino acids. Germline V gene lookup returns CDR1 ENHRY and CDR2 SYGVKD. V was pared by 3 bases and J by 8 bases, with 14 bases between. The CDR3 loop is CAISDRGALDEQFF. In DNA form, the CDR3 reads TGTGCCATCAGTGACCGGGGGGCTCTCGATGAGCAGTTCTTC.

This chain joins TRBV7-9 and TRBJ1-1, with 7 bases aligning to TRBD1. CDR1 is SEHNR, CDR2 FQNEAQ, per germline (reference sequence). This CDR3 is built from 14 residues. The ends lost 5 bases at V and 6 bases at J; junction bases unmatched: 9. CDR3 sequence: CASSRGQDFSEAFF. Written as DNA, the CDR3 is TGTGCCAGCAGCAGAGGACAGGACTTTTCTGAAGCTTTCTTT.

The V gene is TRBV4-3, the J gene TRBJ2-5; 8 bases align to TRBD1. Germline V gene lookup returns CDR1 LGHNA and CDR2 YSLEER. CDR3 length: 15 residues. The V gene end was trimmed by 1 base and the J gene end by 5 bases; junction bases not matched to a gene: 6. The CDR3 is CASSQGQGASETQYF. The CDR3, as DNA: TGCGCCAGCAGCCAAGGTCAGGGGGCGAGTGAGACCCAGTACTTC.

CDR3 in DNA: TGTGCCAGCAGTTACCATGGGCGTCACAATGAGCAGTTCTTC. It codes for CASSYHGRHNEQFF. The rearrangement links TRBV6-5 to TRBJ2-1, with D hard to call. With 2 bases removed from V and 5 bases from J, the gap between germline ends came to 10 bases. Germline CDR1 MNHEY, CDR2 SVGAGI. The CDR3 spans 14 residues.

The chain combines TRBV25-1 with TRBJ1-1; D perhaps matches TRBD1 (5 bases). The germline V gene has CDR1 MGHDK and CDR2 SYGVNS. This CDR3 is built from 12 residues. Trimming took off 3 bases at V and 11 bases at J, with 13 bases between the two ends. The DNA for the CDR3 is TGTGCCAGCAGTGACCCCCGGGGGACGGCTTTCTTT. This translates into CASSDPRGTAFF. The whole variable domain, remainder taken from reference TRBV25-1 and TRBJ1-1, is EADIYQTPRYLVIGTGKKITLECSQTMGHDKMYWYQQDPGMELHLIHYSYGVNSTEKGDLSSESTVSRIRTEHFPLTLESARPSHTSQYLCASSDPRGTAFFGQGTRLTVV.

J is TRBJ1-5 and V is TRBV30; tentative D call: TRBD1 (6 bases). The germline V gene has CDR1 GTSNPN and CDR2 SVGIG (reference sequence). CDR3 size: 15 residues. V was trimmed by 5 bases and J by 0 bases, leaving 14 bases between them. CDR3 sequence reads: CAWRTAEYSNQPQHF. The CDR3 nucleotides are TGTGCCTGGCGGACAGCAGAGTATAGCAATCAGCCCCAGCATTTT.

The CDR3 is CASSPSGTSGRSSYEQYF. The CDR3 nucleotides are TGTGCCAGTAGTCCTTCTGGGACTAGCGGGAGAAGCTCCTACGAGCAGTACTTC. The chain employs TRBV19 and TRBJ2-7, with 14 positions matching TRBD2. Germline-derived CDR1 and CDR2 are LNHDA and SQIVND (reference sequence). J lost 0 bases, V lost 5 bases, and 9 bases had no gene match. This CDR3 comprises 18 residues.

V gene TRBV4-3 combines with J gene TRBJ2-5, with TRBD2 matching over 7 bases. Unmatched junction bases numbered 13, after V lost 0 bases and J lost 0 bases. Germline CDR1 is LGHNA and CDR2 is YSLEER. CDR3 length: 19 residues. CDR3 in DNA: TGCGCCAGCAGCCAAGATGGGGGTCGGAGCGGGGAGTACCAAGAGACCCAGTACTTC. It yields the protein CASSQDGGRSGEYQETQYF.

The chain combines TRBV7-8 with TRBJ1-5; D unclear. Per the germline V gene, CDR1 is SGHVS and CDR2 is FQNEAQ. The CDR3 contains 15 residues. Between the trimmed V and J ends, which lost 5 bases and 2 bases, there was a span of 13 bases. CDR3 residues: CASSTERLGNQPQHF. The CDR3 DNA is TGTGCCAGCAGCACGGAGAGGCTGGGCAATCAGCCCCAGCATTTT. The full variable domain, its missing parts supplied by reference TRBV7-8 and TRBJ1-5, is GAGVSQSPRYKVAKRGQDVALRCDPISGHVSLFWYQQALGQGPEFLTYFQNEAQLDKSGLPSDRFFAERPEGSVSTLKIQRTQQEDSAVYLCASSTERLGNQPQHFGDGTRLSIL.

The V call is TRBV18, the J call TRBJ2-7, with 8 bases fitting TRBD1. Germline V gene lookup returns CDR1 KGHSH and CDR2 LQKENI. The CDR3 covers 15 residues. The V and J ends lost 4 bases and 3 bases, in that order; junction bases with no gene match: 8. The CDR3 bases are TGTGCCAGCTCACGATCAGGGGGCAGAAACTACGAGCAGTACTTC. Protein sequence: CASSRSGGRNYEQYF.

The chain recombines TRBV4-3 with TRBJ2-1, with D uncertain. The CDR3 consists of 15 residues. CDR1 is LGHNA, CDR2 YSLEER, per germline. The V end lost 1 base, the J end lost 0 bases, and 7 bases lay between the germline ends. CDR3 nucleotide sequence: TGCGCCAGCAGCCAAGGCGATAGCTCCTACAATGAGCAGTTCTTC. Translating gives CASSQGDSSYNEQFF.

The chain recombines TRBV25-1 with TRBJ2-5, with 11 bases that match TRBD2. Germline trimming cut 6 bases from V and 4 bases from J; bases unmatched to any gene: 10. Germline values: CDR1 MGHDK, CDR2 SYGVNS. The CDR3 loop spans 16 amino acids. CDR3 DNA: TGTGCCAGCAGGGCCTCACTAGCGGGGGCGGGAGAGACCCAGTACTTC. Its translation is CASRASLAGAGETQYF.

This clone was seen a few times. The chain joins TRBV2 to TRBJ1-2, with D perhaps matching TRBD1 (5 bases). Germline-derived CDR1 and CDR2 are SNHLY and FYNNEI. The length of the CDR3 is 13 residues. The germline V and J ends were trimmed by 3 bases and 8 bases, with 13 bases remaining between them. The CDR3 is CASSDTPGGGYTF. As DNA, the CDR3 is TGTGCCAGCAGTGACACTCCCGGGGGAGGCTACACCTTC.

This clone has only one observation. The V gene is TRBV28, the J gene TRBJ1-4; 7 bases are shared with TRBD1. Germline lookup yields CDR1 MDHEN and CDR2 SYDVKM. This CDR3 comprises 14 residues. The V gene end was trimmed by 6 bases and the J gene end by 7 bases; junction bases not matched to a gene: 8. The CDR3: CASSLDRVSEKLFF. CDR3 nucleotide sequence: TGTGCCAGCAGCCTCGACAGGGTTTCTGAAAAACTGTTTTTT.

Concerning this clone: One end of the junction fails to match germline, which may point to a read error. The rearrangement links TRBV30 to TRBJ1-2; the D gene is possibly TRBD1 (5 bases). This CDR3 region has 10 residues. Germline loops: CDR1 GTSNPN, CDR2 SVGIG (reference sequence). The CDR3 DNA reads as TGTGCCTGGGGTAGGGGCCGATCATTCTTC. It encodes CAWGRGRSFF.

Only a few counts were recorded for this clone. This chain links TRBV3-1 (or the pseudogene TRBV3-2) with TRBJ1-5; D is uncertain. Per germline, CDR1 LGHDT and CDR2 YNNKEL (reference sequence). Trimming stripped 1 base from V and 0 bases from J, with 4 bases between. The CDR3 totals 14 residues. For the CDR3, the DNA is TGTGCCAGCAGCCAAGCGGTTAGCAATCAGCCCCAGCATTTT. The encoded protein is CASSQAVSNQPQHF.